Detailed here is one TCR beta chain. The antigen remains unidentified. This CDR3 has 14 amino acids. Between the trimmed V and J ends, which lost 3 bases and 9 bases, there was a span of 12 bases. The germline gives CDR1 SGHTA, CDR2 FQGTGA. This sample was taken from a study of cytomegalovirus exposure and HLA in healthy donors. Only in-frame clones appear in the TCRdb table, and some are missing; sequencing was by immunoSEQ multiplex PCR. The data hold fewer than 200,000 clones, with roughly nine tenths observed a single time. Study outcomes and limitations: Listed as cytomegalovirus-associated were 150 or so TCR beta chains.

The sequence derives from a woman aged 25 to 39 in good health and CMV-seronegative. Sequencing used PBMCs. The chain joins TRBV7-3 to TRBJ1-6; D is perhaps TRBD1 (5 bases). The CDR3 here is CASSLGLDGSPLHF. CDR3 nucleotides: TGTGCCAGCAGCTTGGGGCTAGACGGTTCACCCCTCCACTTT.